This T cell receptor (beta chain) was recovered during a study of cytomegalovirus exposure and HLA in healthy donors. V was shortened by 5 bases and J by 1 base, with 17 bases between the two germline ends. This CDR3 is 17 amino acids long. CDR1 is SGHTA, CDR2 FQGNSA, per germline. Use of 60 Vbeta and 13 Jbeta primers characterized the PCR. Repertoires were generated with immunoSEQ multiplex PCR, while TCRdb's copy carries only in-frame clones and drops some. The sample has 180,000 or so clones, roughly 88% seen once. The chain combines TRBV7-2 with TRBJ2-2; D is possibly TRBD2 (6 bases). Input material: PBMCs. This sequence originates from a man aged 18 to 35 in good health and CMV-seropositive. CDR3 sequence reads: CASSPGAGRVNTGELFF. The CDR3 DNA follows: TGTGCCAGCAGCCCAGGTGCGGGGAGAGTGAACACCGGGGAGCTGTTTTTT. Filled out from reference TRBV7-2 and TRBJ2-2, the complete variable domain reads GAGVSQSPSNKVTEKGKDVELRCDPISGHTALYWYRQSLGQGLEFLIYFQGNSAPDKSGLPSDRFSAERTGGSVSTLTIQRTQQEDSAVYLCASSPGAGRVNTGELFFGEGSRLTVL.